This TCR beta chain was identified during a study of cytomegalovirus exposure and HLA in healthy donors. Study results and limitations: The finding came from a later analysis; first-cohort TCR clusters tended to co-occur in the roughly 110 validation repertoires. Some public TCRs appeared in many individuals, while most sequences were rare. The study designated 150 or so TCR beta chains cytomegalovirus-associated. Through in vitro validation, three CMV-associated chains were shown to be specific for CMV antigens.

Concerning this clone: The antigen remains undetermined.

Profiling relied on immunoSEQ multiplex PCR, and the TCRdb table lists in-frame clones only, not all of them. The sample records 150,000 to 200,000 clones, about 81% being singletons. The CDR3 extends over 15 amino acids. The germline V gene encodes CDR1 MNHEY and CDR2 SVGAGI. Trimming cost V 5 bases and J 4 bases; bases outside gene matches: 6. Sequencing input: PBMCs. The V call is TRBV6-5, the J call TRBJ1-2; 11 nucleotides line up with TRBD1. This TCR was sampled from a woman between 25 and 40 years old in good health and CMV-seronegative. The CDR3 region is CASSTPGQGVYGYTF. CDR3 nucleotides: TGTGCCAGCAGTACGCCGGGACAGGGGGTCTATGGCTACACCTTC.